Below, 30 T cell receptor beta chains from the same sample are listed, as sequenced in a study of OX40 agonist ivuxolimab in advanced cancers. The protocol was immunoSEQ multiplex PCR, while the TCRdb copy is restricted to in-frame clones and leaves out a portion. The sample lists 77,000 or so clones; around 85% were seen once. The material sequenced was CD4+ or CD8+ T cells sorted from blood, taken in a trial of the OX40 agonist ivuxolimab. The source is an adult with an advanced solid tumor such as melanoma, head and neck, liver or kidney cancer.

The chain is built from TRBV11-3 and TRBJ1-6, with a possible D match to TRBD1 (5 bases). There are 16 residues in the CDR3. Germline lookup yields CDR1 SGHNT and CDR2 YENEEA. Trimming stripped 5 bases from V and 7 bases from J, with 18 bases between. The CDR3, as DNA: TGTGCCAGCAGCGCAAACCTTGGTTGGGGGAATTCACCCCTCCACTTT. It yields the protein CASSANLGWGNSPLHF.

CDR3 amino acids: CATSRGGADYEQYF. The CDR3 bases are TGTGCCACCAGCAGGGGAGGGGCGGACTACGAGCAGTACTTC. The chain has TRBV15 and TRBJ2-7; 7 bases line up with TRBD2. After removal of 3 bases from V and 3 bases from J, the junction contained 5 bases not matched to a gene. The CDR3 is 14 amino acids. Germline V gives CDR1 LNHNV, CDR2 YYDKDF (reference sequence).

This chain uses TRBV11-2 with TRBJ2-5; D tentatively fits TRBD1 or TRBD2 (5 bases each). The CDR3 runs 14 residues. The ends were cut back, 6 bases at V and 7 bases at J, with 18 bases in the middle. Looked up from germline, CDR1 is SGHAT and CDR2 is FQNNGV. The CDR3 here is CASRSSGSGVTQYF. The DNA for the CDR3 is TGTGCCAGCAGGTCGTCAGGGTCCGGGGTGACCCAGTACTTC.

This chain uses TRBV7-9 with TRBJ1-5; tentative D call: TRBD1 (5 bases). The CDR3 is made up of 14 amino acids. The V end lost 5 bases, the J end lost 8 bases, and 16 bases lay between the germline ends. The germline CDR1 and CDR2 sequences are SEHNR and FQNEAQ (reference sequence). This CDR3 is CASSDTGLGEPQHF. CDR3 in DNA: TGTGCCAGCAGCGATACAGGCCTGGGGGAGCCCCAGCATTTT.

This chain connects TRBV5-6 to TRBJ1-1; D is unresolved. CDR1 is SGHDT, CDR2 YYEEEE, per germline. Trimming pared 2 bases from V and 1 base from J, leaving 12 bases between. The CDR3 is made up of 15 amino acids. CDR3 loop: CASSFVLGKNTEAFF. CDR3 bases: TGTGCCAGCAGCTTTGTCTTGGGGAAGAACACTGAAGCTTTCTTT.

This chain links TRBV7-9 with TRBJ2-7; 9 positions agree with TRBD1. Trimming took 5 bases from V and 7 from J; bases not matched to a gene: 9. Germline V gene sequence: CDR1 SEHNR, CDR2 FQNEAQ (reference sequence). The CDR3 is made up of 14 amino acids. The CDR3 here is CASSLKQGAWEQYF. As DNA, the CDR3 is TGTGCCAGCAGCCTAAAACAGGGGGCGTGGGAGCAGTACTTC.

The CDR3 region is CASSEYGQGNTEAFF. CDR3 DNA: TGTGCCAGCAGTGAATACGGGCAGGGCAACACTGAAGCTTTCTTT. The rearrangement joins TRBV25-1 to TRBJ1-1, with D perhaps matching TRBD1 (5 bases). The germline CDR1 and CDR2 sequences are MGHDK and SYGVNS. V dropped 0 bases and J dropped 2 bases, with 10 bases sitting between them. CDR3 length: 15 residues.

The chain couples TRBV14 to TRBJ2-1; perhaps TRBD2 as D (5 bases). Trimming pared 1 base from V and 13 bases from J, leaving 14 bases between. The CDR3 runs to 13 residues. Germline V CDR1 and CDR2: SGHDN, FVKESK. The DNA for the CDR3 is TGTGCCAGCAGCCAAGGATTGGGAGTTTCTCAGTTCTTC. Its protein product is CASSQGLGVSQFF. Combining the CDR3 with reference TRBV14 and TRBJ2-1 gives the whole variable domain EAGVTQFPSHSVIEKGQTVTLRCDPISGHDNLYWYRRVMGKEIKFLLHFVKESKQDESGMPNNRFLAERTGGTYSTLKVQPAELEDSGVYFCASSQGLGVSQFFGPGTRLTVL.

The chain recombines TRBV27 with TRBJ1-2; weak D call: TRBD1 (5 bases). Trimming took 5 bases from V and 5 from J, leaving 18 bases between them. The CDR3 runs 15 residues. Germline CDR1 and CDR2: MNHEY and SMNVEV (reference sequence). CDR3 DNA sequence: TGTGCCAGCAGTATCAGTCCTCCAGGGTTGTATGGCTACACCTTC. This encodes CASSISPPGLYGYTF.

This sequence joins TRBV4-2 and TRBJ1-1; D gene unclear. The germline V gene encodes CDR1 LGHNA and CDR2 YNFKEQ. CDR3 length equals 14 residues. The ends were cut back, 4 bases at V and 7 bases at J, with 16 bases in the middle. As DNA, the CDR3 is TGTGCCAGCAGCCTCCGGCTGGGGAGGAATGAAGCTTTCTTT. Protein sequence: CASSLRLGRNEAFF.

V and J are TRBV7-9 and TRBJ2-1; D perhaps matches TRBD2 (6 bases). V was clipped by 7 bases and J by 7 bases, with 20 bases between them. The CDR3 spans 15 residues. Germline V lookup: CDR1 SEHNR, CDR2 FQNEAQ (reference sequence). As DNA, the CDR3 is TGTGCCAGCACGAACCCCGGGGCGGGGAAAAATGAGCAGTTCTTC. This translates into CASTNPGAGKNEQFF.

The V call is TRBV5-6, the J call TRBJ2-1; D not certain. Germline assignment: CDR1 SGHDT and CDR2 YYEEEE. The V gene lost 1 base and the J gene lost 9 bases, with 8 bases spanning the gap. The CDR3 contains 12 residues. The DNA for the CDR3 is TGTGCCAGCAGCTTGAGGTGGGGTGAGCAGTTCTTC. Amino acids: CASSLRWGEQFF.

The V gene is TRBV12-5, the J gene TRBJ2-1; TRBD2 matches at 13 bases. The germline CDR1 and CDR2 sequences are LGHNT and FRNRAP. Germline trimming cut 5 bases from V and 2 bases from J; bases unmatched to any gene: 3. The CDR3 loop spans 16 amino acids. CDR3: CASGKGLAGAYNEQFF. The CDR3 DNA reads TGTGCTAGTGGTAAAGGACTAGCGGGAGCCTACAATGAGCAGTTCTTC.

The chain joins TRBV5-6 to TRBJ1-2, with D possibly being TRBD1 (5 bases). Germline V CDR1 and CDR2: SGHDT, YYEEEE. The V end lost 4 bases, the J end lost 5 bases, and 12 bases lay between the germline ends. The CDR3 runs 13 residues. As DNA, the CDR3 is TGTGCCAGCAGCCTGATAGGGGTGTATGGCTACACCTTC. This gives the protein CASSLIGVYGYTF. The entire variable domain, with the rest obtained from reference TRBV5-6 and TRBJ1-2, is as follows: DAGVTQSPTHLIKTRGQQVTLRCSPKSGHDTVSWYQQALGQGPQFIFQYYEEEERQRGNFPDRFSGHQFPNYSSELNVNALLLGDSALYLCASSLIGVYGYTFGSGTRLTVV.

In DNA form, the CDR3 reads TGTGCCAGCAGTGAAGCGCTTTGGGACAGGGCCTACGAGCAGTACTTC. It codes for CASSEALWDRAYEQYF. V is TRBV2 and J is TRBJ2-7; the match to TRBD1 covers 9 bases. V lost 0 bases, J lost 2 bases, and 5 bases stayed unmatched. Germline V gives CDR1 SNHLY, CDR2 FYNNEI. This CDR3 contains 16 residues. Complete variable domain (other parts from reference TRBV2 and TRBJ2-7): EPEVTQTPSHQVTQMGQEVILRCVPISNHLYFYWYRQILGQKVEFLVSFYNNEISEKSEIFDDQFSVERPDGSNFTLKIRSTKLEDSAMYFCASSEALWDRAYEQYFGPGTRLTVT.

The CDR3 loop reads CASSFGDDDGYTF. CDR3 DNA sequence: TGTGCCAGCAGCTTTGGGGACGACGATGGCTACACCTTC. This chain uses TRBV7-9 with TRBJ1-2; perhaps TRBD1 as D (5 bases). The germline gives CDR1 SEHNR, CDR2 FQNEAQ (reference sequence). The CDR3 totals 13 residues. V gave up 3 bases and J gave up 6 bases, with 11 bases separating them.

This clone was seen just once. This chain uses TRBV29-1 with TRBJ2-7, with 8 bases aligning to TRBD2. Germline V lookup: CDR1 SQVTM, CDR2 ANQGSEA. The V and J ends lost 7 bases and 3 bases, in that order; junction bases with no gene match: 11. This CDR3 has 14 amino acids. CDR3 region: CSASRGTRGYEQYF. The CDR3 nucleotides read TGCAGCGCCTCCCGGGGGACTAGGGGCTACGAGCAGTACTTC.

This clone was recorded a few times. Written as DNA, the CDR3 is TGTGCCAGCAGTTTGAGTCAGCTTTTCAATCAGCCCCAGCATTTT. Amino acid sequence: CASSLSQLFNQPQHF. The rearrangement joins TRBV28 to TRBJ1-5, with D hard to call. From germline, CDR1 is MDHEN and CDR2 SYDVKM. The CDR3 contains 15 residues. V lost 3 bases and J 3 bases, leaving 12 bases between the germline ends.

The chain links TRBV7-3 to TRBJ2-5, with a tentative D call TRBD1 (6 bases). Germline assignment: CDR1 SGHTA and CDR2 FQGTGA. The CDR3 has 13 amino acids. Between the trimmed V and J ends, which lost 5 bases and 5 bases, there was a span of 12 bases. The chain's CDR3 is CASSPGQLETQYF. In DNA, the CDR3 is TGTGCCAGCAGCCCTGGACAGCTCGAGACCCAGTACTTC.

Note on this clone: The sample carries other DNA sequences with the same CDR3. This sequence joins TRBV5-1 and TRBJ1-5; D remains unclear. Germline V lookup: CDR1 SGHRS, CDR2 YFSETQ. The V gene lost 0 bases and the J gene lost 0 bases, with 7 bases spanning the gap. The CDR3 extends over 15 amino acids. In DNA, the CDR3 is TGCGCCAGCAGCTTGGACAGCTATAGCAATCAGCCCCAGCATTTT. Translation: CASSLDSYSNQPQHF. The full variable domain, in which reference TRBV5-1 and TRBJ1-5 provide the parts outside the CDR3, is KAGVTQTPRYLIKTRGQQVTLSCSPISGHRSVSWYQQTPGQGLQFLFEYFSETQRNKGNFPGRFSGRQFSNSRSEMNVSTLELGDSALYLCASSLDSYSNQPQHFGDGTRLSIL.

J is TRBJ1-4 and V is TRBV30, with no clear D. The V end was cut by 0 bases, the J end by 10 bases, with 12 bases between. CDR1 and CDR2 from the germline V gene are GTSNPN and SVGIG (reference sequence). CDR3 length equals 13 residues. The CDR3 DNA sequence: TGTGCCTGGAGTGTAAGTTGGGTTTCAAAACTGTTTTTT. Its protein product is CAWSVSWVSKLFF.

V usage is TRBV5-1 and J usage is TRBJ1-1; D remains ambiguous. Between the trimmed V and J ends, which lost 2 bases and 0 bases, there was a span of 8 bases. Germline V gives CDR1 SGHRS, CDR2 YFSETQ. The CDR3 contains 14 residues. CDR3 sequence: CASSLASMNTEAFF. CDR3 bases: TGCGCCAGCAGCTTAGCCAGTATGAACACTGAAGCTTTCTTT.

V usage is TRBV30 and J usage is TRBJ1-3; the D is unclear. The ends were cut back, 3 bases at V and 0 bases at J, with 6 bases in the middle. This CDR3 has 13 amino acids. Looked up from germline, CDR1 is GTSNPN and CDR2 is SVGIG (reference sequence). DNA for the CDR3: TGTGCCTGGAGCGGGTTCTCTGGAAACACCATATATTTT. It codes for CAWSGFSGNTIYF. Together with reference TRBV30 and TRBJ1-3, the CDR3 gives the full variable domain: SQTIHQWPATLVQPVGSPLSLECTVEGTSNPNLYWYRQAAGRGLQLLFYSVGIGQISSEVPQNLSASRPQDRQFILSSKKLLLSDSGFYLCAWSGFSGNTIYFGEGSWLTVV.

The chain employs TRBV29-1 and TRBJ2-3; 8 nucleotides match TRBD2. The CDR3 covers 14 residues. Germline loops: CDR1 SQVTM, CDR2 ANQGSEA. V shed 7 bases, J shed 5 bases, and the junction held 11 bases outside the gene matches. Here the CDR3 DNA reads TGCAGCGCAAGGACTAGCCTGCCCGGAGATACGCAGTATTTT. This sequence encodes CSARTSLPGDTQYF.

This chain links TRBV29-1 with TRBJ2-7, with D perhaps TRBD2 (5 bases). The CDR3 is made up of 12 amino acids. Looked up from germline, CDR1 is SQVTM and CDR2 is ANQGSEA. V lost 3 bases and J lost 1, with 7 bases in between. The DNA of the CDR3 is TGCAGCGTTGAGGAGCGGTCCTACGAGCAGTACTTC. It encodes CSVEERSYEQYF.

The rearrangement links TRBV2 to TRBJ1-6; weak D call: TRBD1 (5 bases). The CDR3 sequence is 16 residues long. Germline V gene lookup returns CDR1 SNHLY and CDR2 FYNNEI. V was clipped by 7 bases and J by 1 base, with 14 bases between them. CDR3 bases: TGTGCCAGCATCTTAGAGAGGGGATCCTATAATTCACCCCTCCACTTT. It codes for CASILERGSYNSPLHF.

The chain's CDR3 is CASSVEGVRVTGELFF. The CDR3 DNA reads TGCGCCAGCAGCGTGGAGGGAGTGCGGGTCACCGGGGAGCTGTTTTTT. V usage is TRBV5-1 and J usage is TRBJ2-2, with D possibly matching TRBD2 (6 bases). Trimming cost V 4 bases and J 4 bases, with 17 bases left between them. The V gene's germline CDR1 is SGHRS and CDR2 YFSETQ. This CDR3 is 16 amino acids long.

The chain couples TRBV5-1 to TRBJ2-3, with 10 bases identical to TRBD2. The length of the CDR3 is 15 residues. The junction had 3 bases not matched to a gene; V was cut back by 0 bases and J by 5 bases. Germline V CDR1 and CDR2: SGHRS, YFSETQ. CDR3 amino acids: CASSLASGRQDTQYF. DNA for the CDR3: TGCGCCAGCAGCTTGGCTAGCGGGAGACAAGATACGCAGTATTTT.

On this clone itself: A junction end diverges from the germline sequence, so it may reflect a read error. The rearrangement joins TRBV10-3 to TRBJ2-3; 7 nucleotides agree with TRBD1. CDR3 size: 15 residues. Germline-derived CDR1 and CDR2 are ENHRY and SYGVKD. The CDR3 protein is CAISEGQGELDAQYF. CDR3 nucleotide sequence: TGTGCCATCAGTGAGGGGCAGGGGGAATTAGATGCGCAGTATTTT.

The V gene is TRBV7-9, the J gene TRBJ2-7; D unresolved. CDR1 and CDR2 (germline): SEHNR, FQNEAQ (reference sequence). Trimming pared 5 bases from V and 5 bases from J, leaving 13 bases between. The CDR3 runs 13 residues. CDR3 DNA: TGTGCCAGCAGCCGTGGCGGCGAACACGAGCAGTACTTC. Its translation is CASSRGGEHEQYF.